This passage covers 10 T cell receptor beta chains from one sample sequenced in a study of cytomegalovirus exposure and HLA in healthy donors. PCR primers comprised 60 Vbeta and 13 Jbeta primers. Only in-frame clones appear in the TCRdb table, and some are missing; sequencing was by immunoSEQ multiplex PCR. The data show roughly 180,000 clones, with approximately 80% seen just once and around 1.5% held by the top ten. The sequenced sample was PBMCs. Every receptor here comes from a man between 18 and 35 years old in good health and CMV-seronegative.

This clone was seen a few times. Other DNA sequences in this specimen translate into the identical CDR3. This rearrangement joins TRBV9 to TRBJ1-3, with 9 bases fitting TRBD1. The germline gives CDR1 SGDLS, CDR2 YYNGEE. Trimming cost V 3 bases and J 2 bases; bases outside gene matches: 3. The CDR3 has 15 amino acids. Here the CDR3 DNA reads TGTGCCAGCAGCGCCGGGACAGGGACTGGAAACACCATATATTTT. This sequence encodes CASSAGTGTGNTIYF.

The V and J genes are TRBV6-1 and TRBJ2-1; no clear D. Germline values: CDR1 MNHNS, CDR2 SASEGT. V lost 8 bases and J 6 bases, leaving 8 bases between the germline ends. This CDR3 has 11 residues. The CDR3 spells CASLPSNEQFF. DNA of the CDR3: TGTGCCAGCTTGCCTAGCAATGAGCAGTTCTTC.

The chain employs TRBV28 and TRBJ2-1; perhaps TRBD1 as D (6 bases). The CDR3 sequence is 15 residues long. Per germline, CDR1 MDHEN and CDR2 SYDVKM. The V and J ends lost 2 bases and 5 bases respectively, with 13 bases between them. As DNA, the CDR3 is TGTGCCAGCAGTTTACTCCAGACAGGAAACAATGAGCAGTTCTTC. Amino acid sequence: CASSLLQTGNNEQFF.

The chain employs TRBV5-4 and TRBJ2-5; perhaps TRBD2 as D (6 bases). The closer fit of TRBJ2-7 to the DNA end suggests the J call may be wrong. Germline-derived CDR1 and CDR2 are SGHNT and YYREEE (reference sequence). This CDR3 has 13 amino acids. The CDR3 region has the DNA TGTGCCAGCAGCTTGGGTCAGGGACTCGAGCAGTACTTC. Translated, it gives CASSLGQGLEQYF.

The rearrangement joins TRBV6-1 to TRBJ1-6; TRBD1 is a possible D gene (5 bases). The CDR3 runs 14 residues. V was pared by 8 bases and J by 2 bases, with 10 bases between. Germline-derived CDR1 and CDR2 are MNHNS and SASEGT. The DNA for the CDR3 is TGTGCCAGCTGGGCGGGGCCCTATAATTCACCCCTCCACTTT. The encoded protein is CASWAGPYNSPLHF.

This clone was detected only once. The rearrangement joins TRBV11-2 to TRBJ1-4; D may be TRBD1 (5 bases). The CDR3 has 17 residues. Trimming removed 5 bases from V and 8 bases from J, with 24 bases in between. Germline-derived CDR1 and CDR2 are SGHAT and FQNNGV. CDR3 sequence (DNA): TGTGCCAGCAGCCCCGTCGGGGGTGGGAGGGCCTCGGAAAAACTGTTTTTT. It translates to CASSPVGGGRASEKLFF.

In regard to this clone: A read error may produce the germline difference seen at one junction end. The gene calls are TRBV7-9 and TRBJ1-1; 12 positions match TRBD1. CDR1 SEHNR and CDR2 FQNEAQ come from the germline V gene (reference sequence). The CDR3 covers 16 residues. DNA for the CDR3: TGTTCCAGCAGCGCGGGCGGGACAGGGGGCGACACTGAAGCTTTCTTT. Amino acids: CSSSAGGTGGDTEAFF.

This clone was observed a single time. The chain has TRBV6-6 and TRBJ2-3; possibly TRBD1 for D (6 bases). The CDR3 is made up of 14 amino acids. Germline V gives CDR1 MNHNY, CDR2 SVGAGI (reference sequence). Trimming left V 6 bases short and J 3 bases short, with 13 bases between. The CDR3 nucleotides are TGTGCCAGCAGACCTTGGGGGCAGACAGATACGCAGTATTTT. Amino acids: CASRPWGQTDTQYF.

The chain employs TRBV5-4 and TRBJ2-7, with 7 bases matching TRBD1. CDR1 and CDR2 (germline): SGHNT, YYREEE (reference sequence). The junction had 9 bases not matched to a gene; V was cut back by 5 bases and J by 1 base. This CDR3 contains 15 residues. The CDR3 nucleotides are TGTGCCAGCAGTACGGGACAGTCTAATTCCTACGAGCAGTACTTC. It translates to CASSTGQSNSYEQYF. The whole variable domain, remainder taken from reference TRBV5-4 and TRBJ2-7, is ETGVTQSPTHLIKTRGQQVTLRCSSQSGHNTVSWYQQALGQGPQFIFQYYREEENGRGNFPPRFSGLQFPNYSSELNVNALELDDSALYLCASSTGQSNSYEQYFGPGTRLTVT.

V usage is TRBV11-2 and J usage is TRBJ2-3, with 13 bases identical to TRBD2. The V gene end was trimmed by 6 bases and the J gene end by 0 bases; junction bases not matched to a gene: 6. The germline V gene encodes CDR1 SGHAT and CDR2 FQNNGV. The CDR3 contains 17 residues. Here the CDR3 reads CASRIGLAGVSTDTQYF. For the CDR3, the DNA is TGTGCCAGCAGAATTGGACTAGCGGGGGTCAGCACAGATACGCAGTATTTT.